The T cell receptor (beta chain) under discussion was sequenced for a study of PD-L1 blockade in urothelial cancer. Stated time point: peripheral blood 6 weeks after treatment start. Measured with immunoSEQ multiplex PCR; TCRdb has only the in-frame clones, and not every one. There are approximately 25,000 clones in the sample; more than 70% occur only once, and under 2% lies in the top ten. Trimming shortened V by 0 bases and J by 6 bases, and 11 bases separated the two germline ends. CDR1 and CDR2 (germline): SGHDN, FVKESK. CDR3 length equals 14 residues. The chain uses TRBV14 and TRBJ1-2; unclear D gene. The source is a man in his 70s with urothelial cancer. The sample here was PBMCs, taken around atezolizumab (anti-PD-L1) treatment. CDR3 nucleotides: TGTGCCAGCAGCCAAGACCCGCGGTTGGATGGCTACACCTTC. Translating gives CASSQDPRLDGYTF. The full variable domain, completed using reference TRBV14 and TRBJ1-2, is EAGVTQFPSHSVIEKGQTVTLRCDPISGHDNLYWYRRVMGKEIKFLLHFVKESKQDESGMPNNRFLAERTGGTYSTLKVQPAELEDSGVYFCASSQDPRLDGYTFGSGTRLTVV.